This TCR beta chain was recorded in a study of blood T cell repertoires in COVID-19 (dated by TCRdb to the early 2020s). General notes on the study: The collaborator samples originated in the United States, Italy and Spain and spanned the acute and convalescent phases of COVID-19. Subjects who had been exposed to COVID-19, were actively infected with it, or had recovered from it provided the deeply sampled blood TCRbeta repertoires that made up the dataset. Where available, HLA class I and class II types were taken from metadata supplied by the sample provider and were not determined by assay-based typing. The repertoires were released in a freely available public database intended as a resource for research on the immune response to SARS-CoV-2. The samples were drawn from the first 160 participants of the ongoing ImmuneRACE study and from some 1,300 subjects provided by 6 global collaborators. Sample metadata almost always included a de-identified subject ID, COVID-19 status, age in years and sex. The material from the prospective study consisted of cDNA or gDNA derived from T cells, B-cell-depleted T cells, or PBMCs.

TCRbeta CDR3 regions were amplified from genomic DNA using the immunoSEQ Assay, a bias-controlled multiplex PCR. As for how the authors treated the data: The number of nucleated cells in each sample was estimated by amplification of reference gene primers within the assay. To quantify the absolute abundance of each unique TCRbeta CDR3 rearrangement, sequence reads were collapsed and filtered. For each sample, productive Simpson clonality was calculated by taking the square root of Simpson's diversity index across productive rearrangements. Imported from immuneACCESS, the table was reduced by TCRdb to in-frame sequences with V and J called. These copies leave out some clones; in studies compared against another copy, an unresolved V gene accounts for under half, and the cause of the remainder is not known. The V and J calls and clone size were taken over from that table, and D and trimming were inferred from the DNA. The table for this sample lists 100,000 to 150,000 clones; 79% of them were counted only once. Roughly 35% of the sample is taken by the ten largest.

As concerns this clone: Its binding antigen is unknown. No base quality values were provided; no much bigger clone lies one nucleotide off.

Each collaborating institution followed its own protocols to collect whole blood in K2EDTA tubes. For TCRbeta analysis, collaborators shipped samples in one of three forms: frozen whole blood, isolated PBMCs, or DNA extracted from either of those sample types. Inclusive of the bounding cysteine and phenylalanine, the CDR3 is 14 residues long. This entry keeps only the CDR3 DNA: 42 bases, framed from base 1. A distance of 12 bases separates the germline ends of V and J, which lose 4 bases and 3 bases respectively. The germline V gene (reference sequence) yields LGHDT for CDR1 and YNNKEL for CDR2. Results and caveats for the whole study, not just this receptor: How much clinical and demographic metadata was included differed by source and by participant, and the metadata was provided uncurated.

This TCR was recovered from a man aged 35-49 years with active or convalescent COVID-19. The sequenced material came from peripheral blood. Here the chain combines TRBV3-1 (or the pseudogene TRBV3-2) and TRBJ2-5; the best D guess is TRBD1, with 7 bases matching. In nucleotide form, the sequence is TGTGCCAGCAGCCGCGGGACAGTCGAAGAGACCCAGTACTTC. The resulting protein is CASSRGTVEETQYF.